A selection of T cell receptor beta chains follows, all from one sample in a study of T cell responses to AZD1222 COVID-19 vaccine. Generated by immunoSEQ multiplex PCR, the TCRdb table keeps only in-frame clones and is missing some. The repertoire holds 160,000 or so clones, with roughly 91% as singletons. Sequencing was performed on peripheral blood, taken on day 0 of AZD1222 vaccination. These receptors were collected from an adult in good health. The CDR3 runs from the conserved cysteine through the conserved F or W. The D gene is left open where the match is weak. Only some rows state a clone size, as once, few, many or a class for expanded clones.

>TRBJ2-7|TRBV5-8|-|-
TGTGCCAGCAGCTTTTTAGTTGGTCACGGCTACGAGCAGTACTTC
CASSFLVGHGYEQYF
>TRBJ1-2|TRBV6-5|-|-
TGTGCCATCGGACAAAACTATGGCTACACCTTC
CAIGQNYGYTF
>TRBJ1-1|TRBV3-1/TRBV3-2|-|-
TGTGCCAGCGGGGCGACAGGGAACACTGAAGCTTTCTTT
CASGATGNTEAFF
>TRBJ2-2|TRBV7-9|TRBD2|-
TGTGCCAGCAGCCCATCTAGCGGGAGGAACACCGGGGAGCTGTTTTTT
CASSPSSGRNTGELFF
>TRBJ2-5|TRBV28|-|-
TGTGCCAGCAGTTTCCCTGGACAGCCGTACTTGAAGACCCAGTACTTC
CASSFPGQPYLKTQYF
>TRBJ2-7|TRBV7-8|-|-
TGTGCCAGCAGCCCCGGACTCCCGACGAGAGAGCAGTACTTC
CASSPGLPTREQYF
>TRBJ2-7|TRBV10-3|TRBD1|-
TGTGCCATCAGTGAGAGGGGGACAGGGGTTTCGTCTGGGGAGCAGTACTTC
CAISERGTGVSSGEQYF
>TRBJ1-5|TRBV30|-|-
TGTGCCTGGAGTACCACCAATCAGCCCCAGCATTTT
CAWSTTNQPQHF
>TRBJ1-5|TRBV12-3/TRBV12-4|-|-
TGTGCCAGCAGTTTACAGGAAAATCAGCCCCAGCATTTT
CASSLQENQPQHF
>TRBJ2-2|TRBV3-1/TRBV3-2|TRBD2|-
TGTGCCAGCAGCCAAGGCGGACTAGCGGGGGCGAACACCGGGGAGCTGTTTTTT
CASSQGGLAGANTGELFF
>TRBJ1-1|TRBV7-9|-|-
TGTGCCAGCAGCTTAAGGATTGGCACTGAAGCTTTCTTT
CASSLRIGTEAFF
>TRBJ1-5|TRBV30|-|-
TGTGCCTGGAGTACCACCGACTCGAGGGAGCATTTT
CAWSTTDSREHF
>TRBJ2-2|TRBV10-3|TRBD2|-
TGTGCCACAACTAGCGGGGAGGGCACCGGGGAGCTGTTTTTT
CATTSGEGTGELFF
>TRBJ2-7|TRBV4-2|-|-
TGTGCCAGCAGCCAAGTGGACGAGGGACCCTACGAGCAGTACTTC
CASSQVDEGPYEQYF
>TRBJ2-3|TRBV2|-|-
TGTGCCAGCAGTGAATGGTGGGGGCAGGCCGCTAGCACAGATACGCAGTATTTT
CASSEWWGQAASTDTQYF
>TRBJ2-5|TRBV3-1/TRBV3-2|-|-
TGTGCCAGCAGCCAAGATTCGACCCGAGGGCAGACCCAGTACTTC
CASSQDSTRGQTQYF
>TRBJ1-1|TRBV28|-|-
TGTGCCAGCAGTTTACCGGTTTTACAGCCGAACACTGAAGCTTTCTTT
CASSLPVLQPNTEAFF
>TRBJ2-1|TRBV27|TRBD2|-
TGTGCCAGCACCCGGCGGACTAGCGGTAGTAATGAGCAGTTCTTC
CASTRRTSGSNEQFF
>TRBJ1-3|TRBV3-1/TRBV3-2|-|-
TGTGCCAGCAGCCCCACAGGGGGAAACACCATATATTTT
CASSPTGGNTIYF
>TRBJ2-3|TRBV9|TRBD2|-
TGTGCCAGCAGCGCCCGACTAGCGGGAAGTGGGGCAGATACGCAGTATTTT
CASSARLAGSGADTQYF
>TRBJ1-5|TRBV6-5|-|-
TGTGCCAGCAGTATAACGGACACTAGCAATCAGCCCCAGCATTTT
CASSITDTSNQPQHF
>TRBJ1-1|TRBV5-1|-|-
TGCGCCAGCAGCTTGCTGGCGGCCCCGAACACTGAAGCTTTCTTT
CASSLLAAPNTEAFF
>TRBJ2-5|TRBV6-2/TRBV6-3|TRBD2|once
TGTGCCAGCAGACCTAGCGGGAGACGAAGTGAGACCCAGTACTTC
CASRPSGRRSETQYF